Below are 10 T cell receptor beta chains sequenced from a single sample in a study of cytomegalovirus exposure and HLA in healthy donors. Both 60 Vbeta primers and 13 Jbeta primers went into the PCR. Profiled with immunoSEQ multiplex PCR; TCRdb holds only in-frame clones, not every one. This table has roughly 180,000 clones, 75% to 85% appearing once. The material sequenced was PBMCs. The source is a young woman in good health and CMV-seropositive.

The V and J genes are TRBV5-1 and TRBJ1-2; TRBD1 matches 7 bases. CDR1 is SGHRS, CDR2 YFSETQ, per germline. CDR3 size: 15 residues. V lost 3 bases, J lost 7 bases, and 12 bases stayed unmatched. Here the CDR3 reads CASSSADREMGGYTF. In nucleotides, the CDR3 is TGCGCCAGCAGCTCGGCCGACAGGGAGATGGGTGGCTACACCTTC.

The chain is built from TRBV14 and TRBJ2-1; 9 positions match TRBD2. The ends lost 5 bases at V and 7 bases at J; junction bases unmatched: 18. The CDR3 is 18 residues long. From germline, CDR1 is SGHDN and CDR2 FVKESK. CDR3 nucleotides: TGTGCCAGCAGCGAGAGGGGGTCAGCGGGGGGATCGAGGAATGAGCAGTTCTTC. This gives the protein CASSERGSAGGSRNEQFF.

The V and J genes are TRBV6-5 and TRBJ1-2, with D maybe TRBD1 (6 bases). The CDR3 is 12 residues long. Trimming stripped 0 bases from V and 7 bases from J, with 6 bases between. The germline CDR1 and CDR2 sequences are MNHEY and SVGAGI. As DNA, the CDR3 is TGTGCCAGCAGTTACTCCAGGGGTGGCTACACCTTC. Its protein is CASSYSRGGYTF.

This clone was recorded a few times. The chain links TRBV5-1 to TRBJ2-5; 8 bases agree with TRBD2. V lost 0 bases, J lost 0 bases, and 4 bases stayed unmatched. The CDR3 consists of 16 residues. Germline CDR1 SGHRS, CDR2 YFSETQ. Here the CDR3 reads CASSLGAGGNQETQYF. CDR3 DNA: TGCGCCAGCAGCTTGGGGGCGGGGGGCAACCAAGAGACCCAGTACTTC.

The rearrangement links TRBV5-8 to TRBJ1-5; D ambiguous. The CDR3 totals 14 residues. Trimming stripped 0 bases from V and 3 bases from J, with 7 bases between. Germline V gives CDR1 SGHTS, CDR2 YDEGEE. CDR3 coding DNA: TGTGCCAGCAGCTTGGGGCAGTTCAATCAGCCCCAGCATTTT. This translates into CASSLGQFNQPQHF.

This clone was detected a few times. The junction shows a germline mismatch at one end, possibly a read error. This chain links TRBV7-9 with TRBJ1-6; D possibly corresponds to TRBD1 (6 bases). The germline V gene has CDR1 SEHNR and CDR2 FQNEAQ (reference sequence). The CDR3 length is 15 residues. The CDR3 DNA follows: TGTTCCAGCAGCTTAGGTCGGCAGGGGAGCTCACCCCTCCACTTT. It is translated as CSSSLGRQGSSPLHF.

The J gene is TRBJ2-5, the V gene TRBV5-4; 10 nucleotides line up with TRBD1. J was trimmed by 5 bases and V by 2 bases; bases with no gene match: 3. In germline, CDR1 is SGHNT, CDR2 YYREEE (reference sequence). CDR3 length equals 14 residues. The CDR3 is CASSFDRGRETQYF. CDR3 bases: TGTGCCAGCAGCTTCGACAGGGGGCGGGAGACCCAGTACTTC.

This chain joins TRBV7-2 and TRBJ1-4; D is perhaps TRBD1 (6 bases). Germline CDR1 SGHTA, CDR2 FQGNSA. Trimming removed 5 bases from V and 5 bases from J, with 9 bases in between. This CDR3 contains 13 residues. The CDR3 here is CASSRGQNEKLFF. The CDR3 nucleotides read TGTGCCAGCAGCCGCGGACAGAATGAAAAACTGTTTTTT.

In this sample, this clone turned up a few times. The chain is built from TRBV9 and TRBJ2-1; 12 bases map to TRBD1. CDR1 is SGDLS and CDR2 is YYNGEE in the germline V gene. V shed 0 bases and J 9 bases; nucleotides not matched to a gene: 4. This CDR3 contains 15 residues. CDR3 sequence reads: CASSVVGTGGGEQFF. CDR3 nucleotide sequence: TGTGCCAGCAGCGTAGTAGGGACAGGGGGCGGTGAGCAGTTCTTC.

CDR3 in DNA: TGTGCCATCAGCCCACAGGGCGGCGGTACTGAAGCTTTCTTT. This encodes CAISPQGGGTEAFF. This chain connects TRBV10-3 to TRBJ1-1, with a weak D call TRBD1 (6 bases). Trimming cost V 6 bases and J 5 bases, with 16 bases left between them. The CDR3 loop spans 14 amino acids. The germline gives CDR1 ENHRY, CDR2 SYGVKD.